Each of the 25 T cell receptor beta chains below was sequenced from the same sample in a study of long-term antiretroviral therapy in people with HIV. With survey level as its setting, the immunoSEQ assay was v3.0. Here immunoSEQ multiplex PCR was the method, and the copy in TCRdb shows in-frame clones only, minus some. The table lists 25,000 to 30,000 clones, around 90% of them singletons. The sample consisted of unsorted PBMCs, taken 1.8 years after starting antiretroviral therapy. All receptors come from a young woman with HIV.

This clone was detected once. The CDR3 region is CASSPPGDTQYF. Written as DNA, the CDR3 is TGTGCCAGCAGTCCCCCCGGGGATACGCAGTATTTT. The V call is TRBV28, the J call TRBJ2-3; D is unresolved. CDR3 size: 12 residues. Trimming pared 5 bases from V and 6 bases from J, leaving 9 bases between. The germline V gene encodes CDR1 MDHEN and CDR2 SYDVKM. Using reference TRBV28 and TRBJ2-3 for the parts outside the CDR3, the full variable domain is DVKVTQSSRYLVKRTGEKVFLECVQDMDHENMFWYRQDPGLGLRLIYFSYDVKMKEKGDIPEGYSVSREKKERFSLILESASTNQTSMYLCASSPPGDTQYFGPGTRLTVL.

This clone was recorded a few times. The V and J genes are TRBV4-1 and TRBJ2-7; 10 positions agree with TRBD1. The CDR3 length is 15 residues. CDR1 and CDR2 from the germline V gene are MGHRA and YSYEKL. The J segment lost 5 bases and the V segment lost 4 bases, leaving 8 bases of the junction unmatched. CDR3 nucleotide sequence: TGCGCCAGCAGCCTGAGACAGGGGGCATGGGACGAGCAGTACTTC. Protein: CASSLRQGAWDEQYF.

The V and J genes are TRBV10-1 and TRBJ2-2; TRBD1 is a possible D gene (6 bases). The ends were cut back, 2 bases at V and 4 bases at J, with 23 bases in the middle. The CDR3 is 19 residues long. Germline V gene lookup returns CDR1 WNHNN and CDR2 SYGVQD (reference sequence). The DNA of the CDR3 is TGCGCCAGCAGTGAGAAAATAGGAGACAGGTTAGTTAGCACCGGGGAGCTGTTTTTT. Translating it yields CASSEKIGDRLVSTGELFF.

The J gene is TRBJ2-3, the V gene TRBV28, with 8 bases lining up with TRBD1. With V trimmed by 5 bases and J by 2 bases, 9 bases remained unmatched. Germline CDR1 is MDHEN and CDR2 is SYDVKM. The CDR3 is 16 residues long. CDR3 sequence (DNA): TGTGCCAGCAGTCCATTCAGGGGGCGCAACACAGATACGCAGTATTTT. This encodes CASSPFRGRNTDTQYF.

The chain is built from TRBV7-2 and TRBJ2-2, with D tentatively TRBD2 (6 bases). CDR1 SGHTA and CDR2 FQGNSA come from the germline V gene. The CDR3 runs to 15 residues. V was trimmed by 8 bases and J by 5 bases, leaving 18 bases between them. For the CDR3, the DNA is TGTGCCAGCTCCCCCCGGGGCGGGGCGACCGGGGAGCTGTTTTTT. Amino acids: CASSPRGGATGELFF.

This chain connects TRBV5-1 to TRBJ2-1; 13 positions agree with TRBD2. CDR3 length equals 20 residues. The V and J ends lost 1 base and 0 bases, in that order; junction bases with no gene match: 10. Germline-derived CDR1 and CDR2 are SGHRS and YFSETQ. CDR3 amino acids: CASSLKRGLAGPSSYNEQFF. Here the CDR3 DNA reads TGCGCCAGCAGCTTGAAGAGGGGACTAGCGGGGCCGAGCTCCTACAATGAGCAGTTCTTC.

The rearrangement links TRBV6-5 to TRBJ2-2; no clear D. Trimming removed 6 bases at V and 7 bases at J, with 12 bases between. Per germline, CDR1 MNHEY and CDR2 SVGAGI. CDR3 size: 13 residues. The CDR3 region is CASSPKANGELFF. For the CDR3, the DNA is TGTGCCAGCAGCCCTAAGGCGAACGGGGAGCTGTTTTTT.

The J gene is TRBJ2-7, the V gene TRBV19; TRBD1 is a possible D gene (5 bases). This CDR3 region has 13 residues. Per germline, CDR1 LNHDA and CDR2 SQIVND (reference sequence). V was trimmed by 6 bases and J by 5 bases, leaving 14 bases between them. CDR3 sequence reads: CASRGGAADEQYF. The DNA for the CDR3 is TGTGCCAGTAGGGGTGGGGCAGCAGACGAGCAGTACTTC.

This clone has just one count. The gene calls are TRBV9 and TRBJ2-2; TRBD1 matches at 7 bases. V shed 2 bases and J 2 bases; nucleotides not matched to a gene: 9. CDR3 length: 17 amino acids. Germline CDR1 SGDLS, CDR2 YYNGEE. This CDR3 reads CASSVAPGQLNTGELFF. CDR3 DNA sequence: TGTGCCAGCAGCGTCGCGCCGGGACAGCTAAACACCGGGGAGCTGTTTTTT.

This rearrangement joins TRBV6-5 to TRBJ2-2; D is undetermined. Germline lookup yields CDR1 MNHEY and CDR2 SVGAGI. V was shortened by 2 bases and J by 8 bases, with 9 bases between the two germline ends. The length of the CDR3 is 13 residues. CDR3 sequence reads: CASSYSPEGELFF. For the CDR3, the DNA is TGTGCCAGCAGTTACAGCCCGGAAGGGGAGCTGTTTTTT.

The genes are TRBV10-3 and TRBJ2-1, with a tentative D call TRBD2 (5 bases). Trimming stripped 9 bases from V and 7 bases from J, with 16 bases between. CDR1 and CDR2 from the germline V gene are ENHRY and SYGVKD. This CDR3 is 13 amino acids long. The CDR3 is CAMGEGRSNEQFF. The CDR3 nucleotides read TGTGCCATGGGTGAGGGCCGGAGTAATGAGCAGTTCTTC.

This clone showed up just a few times. The rearrangement links TRBV7-9 to TRBJ1-2; 8 nucleotides align to TRBD1. Looked up from germline, CDR1 is SEHNR and CDR2 is FQNEAQ (reference sequence). With V trimmed by 3 bases and J by 8 bases, 2 bases remained unmatched. This CDR3 region has 12 residues. CDR3 sequence reads: CASSFPGGGYTF. In DNA, the CDR3 is TGTGCCAGCAGCTTCCCAGGGGGCGGCTACACCTTC.

The chain employs TRBV6-5 and TRBJ2-7; weak D call: TRBD1 (5 bases). Per the germline V gene, CDR1 is MNHEY and CDR2 is SVGAGI. CDR3 size: 13 residues. V was trimmed by 6 bases and J by 1 base, leaving 10 bases between them. The CDR3 region is CASRFRGSYEQYF. In DNA, the CDR3 is TGTGCCAGCAGATTTAGGGGTTCCTACGAGCAGTACTTC.

The sample holds a few counts of this clone. This chain connects TRBV19 to TRBJ2-1, with D tentatively TRBD2 (6 bases). V dropped 8 bases and J dropped 7 bases, with 21 bases sitting between them. The length of the CDR3 is 15 residues. Germline CDR1 LNHDA, CDR2 SQIVND (reference sequence). CDR3 nucleotide sequence: TGTGCCAGTTCTCTGGGACTGAACTATGAGAATGAGCAGTTCTTC. It is translated as CASSLGLNYENEQFF.

The chain uses TRBV5-1 and TRBJ2-1, with 7 bases identical to TRBD2. Germline assignment: CDR1 SGHRS and CDR2 YFSETQ. The CDR3 loop spans 14 amino acids. The junction had 5 bases not matched to a gene; V was cut back by 0 bases and J by 8 bases. The CDR3 region has the DNA TGCGCCAGCAGCTTGGAAGGCGGGAGATATGAGCAGTTCTTC. As protein: CASSLEGGRYEQFF. Combining the CDR3 with reference TRBV5-1 and TRBJ2-1 gives the whole variable domain KAGVTQTPRYLIKTRGQQVTLSCSPISGHRSVSWYQQTPGQGLQFLFEYFSETQRNKGNFPGRFSGRQFSNSRSEMNVSTLELGDSALYLCASSLEGGRYEQFFGPGTRLTVL.

This rearrangement joins TRBV9 to TRBJ2-1; D not resolved. V lost 4 bases, J lost 4 bases, and 6 bases lay in between. Germline CDR1 is SGDLS and CDR2 is YYNGEE. The CDR3 sequence is 12 residues long. The CDR3 DNA reads TGTGCCAGCAGCCCCCAGTACAATGAGCAGTTCTTC. Its translation: CASSPQYNEQFF.

The chain has TRBV28 and TRBJ2-7; TRBD1 agrees at 8 bases. Germline assignment: CDR1 MDHEN and CDR2 SYDVKM. With 6 bases clipped from V and 7 bases from J, the junction kept 5 bases outside the gene matches. The CDR3 loop spans 12 amino acids. The CDR3 is CASSQGAGEQYF. CDR3 DNA: TGTGCCAGCAGCCAGGGGGCCGGGGAGCAGTACTTC.

Only one count was recorded for this clone. This rearrangement joins TRBV4-3 to TRBJ2-3; maybe TRBD2 (5 bases). The CDR3 is 16 amino acids. V gave up 1 base and J gave up 2 bases, with 13 bases separating them. Germline CDR1 reads LGHNA; CDR2 reads YSLEER. CDR3 protein: CASSQGDFRDTDTQYF. Written as DNA, the CDR3 is TGCGCCAGCAGCCAAGGAGACTTTCGGGACACAGATACGCAGTATTTT.

This clone has a single count. The J gene is TRBJ1-1, the V gene TRBV5-5, with TRBD1 matching over 8 bases. CDR3 length: 14 residues. Germline values: CDR1 SGHKS, CDR2 YYEKEE (reference sequence). V dropped 3 bases and J dropped 5; count of bases not matched to a gene: 6. CDR3 residues: CASSSGTGRTEAFF. The CDR3 bases are TGTGCCAGCAGCTCGGGGACAGGAAGGACTGAAGCTTTCTTT. The full variable domain, rest sourced from reference TRBV5-5 and TRBJ1-1, is DAGVTQSPTHLIKTRGQQVTLRCSPISGHKSVSWYQQVLGQGPQFIFQYYEKEERGRGNFPDRFSARQFPNYSSELNVNALLLGDSALYLCASSSGTGRTEAFFGQGTRLTVV.

Only a few counts were recorded for this clone. The CDR3 is CASSQARGYEQYF. CDR3 DNA sequence: TGTGCCAGCAGCCAAGCTCGCGGCTACGAGCAGTACTTC. The genes are TRBV14 and TRBJ2-7; the D is unclear. V was pared by 1 base and J by 3 bases, with 7 bases between. CDR3 length: 13 amino acids. Germline V gene lookup returns CDR1 SGHDN and CDR2 FVKESK.

The chain uses TRBV7-8 and TRBJ2-5; D is perhaps TRBD2 (6 bases). CDR3 length: 13 residues. The germline gives CDR1 SGHVS, CDR2 FQNEAQ. The V and J ends lost 6 bases and 5 bases respectively, with 13 bases between them. The CDR3 region has the DNA TGTGCCAGCAGGAGACAACGGGGGGAGACCCAGTACTTC. Translated: CASRRQRGETQYF.

This chain uses TRBV11-2 with TRBJ1-2; D call uncertain. Germline CDR1 is SGHAT and CDR2 is FQNNGV. Trimming shortened V by 3 bases and J by 5 bases, and 16 bases separated the two germline ends. CDR3 length: 15 amino acids. The CDR3 loop reads CASSLVGRKSYGYTF. The CDR3, as DNA: TGTGCCAGCAGCTTGGTTGGCAGGAAAAGTTATGGCTACACCTTC.

The J gene is TRBJ2-1, the V gene TRBV11-3; 7 nucleotides align to TRBD2. J lost 3 bases, V lost 1 base, and 0 bases had no gene match. The CDR3 is 14 amino acids. Germline V gene sequence: CDR1 SGHNT, CDR2 YENEEA. CDR3 region: CASSLASGYNEQFF. The CDR3 nucleotides read TGTGCCAGCAGCTTAGCTAGCGGCTACAATGAGCAGTTCTTC.

This clone was seen only once. This chain joins TRBV19 and TRBJ1-2; TRBD1 matches at 8 bases. Germline trimming cut 9 bases from V and 4 bases from J; bases unmatched to any gene: 1. The CDR3 covers 11 residues. Germline assignment: CDR1 LNHDA and CDR2 SQIVND (reference sequence). The CDR3 reads CASGQGYGYTF. The CDR3 nucleotides are TGTGCCAGCGGACAGGGCTATGGCTACACCTTC.

The rearrangement uses TRBV7-9 and TRBJ1-5, with 7 nucleotides matching TRBD1. The CDR3 loop spans 14 amino acids. The germline CDR1 and CDR2 sequences are SEHNR and FQNEAQ (reference sequence). The V and J ends lost 5 bases and 8 bases, in that order; junction bases with no gene match: 9. CDR3 sequence: CASSPVNRGEPQHF. The DNA for the CDR3 is TGTGCCAGCAGCCCAGTAAACAGGGGTGAGCCCCAGCATTTT.